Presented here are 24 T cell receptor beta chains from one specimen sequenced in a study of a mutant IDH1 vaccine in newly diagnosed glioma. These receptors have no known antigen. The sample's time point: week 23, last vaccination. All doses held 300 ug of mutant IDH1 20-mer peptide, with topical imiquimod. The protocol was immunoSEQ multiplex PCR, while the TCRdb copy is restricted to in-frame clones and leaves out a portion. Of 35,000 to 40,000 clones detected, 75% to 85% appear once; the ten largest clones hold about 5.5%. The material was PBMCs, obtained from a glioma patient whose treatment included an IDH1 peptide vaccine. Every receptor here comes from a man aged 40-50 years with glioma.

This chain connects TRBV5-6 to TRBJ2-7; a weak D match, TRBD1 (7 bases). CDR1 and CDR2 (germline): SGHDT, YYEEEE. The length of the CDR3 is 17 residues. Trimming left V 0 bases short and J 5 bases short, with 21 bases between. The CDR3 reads CASSLAGAGGTSDEQYF. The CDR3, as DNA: TGTGCCAGCAGCTTGGCCGGGGCAGGGGGGACCTCTGACGAGCAGTACTTC.

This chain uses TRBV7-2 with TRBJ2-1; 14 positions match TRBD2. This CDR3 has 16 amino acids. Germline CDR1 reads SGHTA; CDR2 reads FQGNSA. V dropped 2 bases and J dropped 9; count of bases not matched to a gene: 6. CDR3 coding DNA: TGTGCCAGCAGCTTATCCGGGACTAGCGGGAGAAGTGAGCAGTTCTTC. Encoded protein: CASSLSGTSGRSEQFF.

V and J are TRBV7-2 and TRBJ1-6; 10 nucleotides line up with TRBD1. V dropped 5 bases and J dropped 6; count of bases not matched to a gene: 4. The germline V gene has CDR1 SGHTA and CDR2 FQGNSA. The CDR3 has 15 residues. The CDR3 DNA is TGTGCCAGCAGCGTATGGACAGGGGGTAATTCACCCCTCCACTTT. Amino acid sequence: CASSVWTGGNSPLHF. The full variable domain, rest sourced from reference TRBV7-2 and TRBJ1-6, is GAGVSQSPSNKVTEKGKDVELRCDPISGHTALYWYRQSLGQGLEFLIYFQGNSAPDKSGLPSDRFSAERTGGSVSTLTIQRTQQEDSAVYLCASSVWTGGNSPLHFGNGTRLTVT.

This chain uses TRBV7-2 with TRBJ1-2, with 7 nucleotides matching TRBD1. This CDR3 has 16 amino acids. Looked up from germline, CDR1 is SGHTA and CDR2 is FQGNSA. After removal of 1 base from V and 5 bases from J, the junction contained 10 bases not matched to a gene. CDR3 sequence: CASSLGTGGQRYGYTF. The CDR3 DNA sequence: TGTGCCAGCAGCTTAGGCACGGGGGGACAGCGTTATGGCTACACCTTC.

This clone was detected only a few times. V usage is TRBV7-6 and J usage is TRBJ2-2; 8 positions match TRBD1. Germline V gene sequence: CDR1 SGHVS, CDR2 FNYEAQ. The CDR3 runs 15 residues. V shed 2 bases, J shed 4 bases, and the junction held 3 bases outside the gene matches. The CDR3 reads CASSLRDRSTGELFF. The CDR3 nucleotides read TGTGCCAGCAGCTTAAGGGACAGGAGCACCGGGGAGCTGTTTTTT.

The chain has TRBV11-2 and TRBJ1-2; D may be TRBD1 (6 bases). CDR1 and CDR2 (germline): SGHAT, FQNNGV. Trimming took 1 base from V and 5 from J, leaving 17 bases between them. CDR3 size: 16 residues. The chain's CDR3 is CASSLGDGGHRYGYTF. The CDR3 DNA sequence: TGTGCCAGCAGCTTAGGCGACGGGGGGCACCGGTATGGCTACACCTTC.

CDR3 sequence: CASSLYRDNSGNTIYF. For the CDR3, the DNA is TGCGCCAGCAGTCTATACCGGGACAACTCTGGAAACACCATATATTTT. V is TRBV23-1 and J is TRBJ1-3; D possibly corresponds to TRBD1 (6 bases). TRBV23-1 falls under the ORF class, with uncertain function. This CDR3 spans 16 amino acids. Trimming removed 4 bases from V and 0 bases from J, with 13 bases in between.

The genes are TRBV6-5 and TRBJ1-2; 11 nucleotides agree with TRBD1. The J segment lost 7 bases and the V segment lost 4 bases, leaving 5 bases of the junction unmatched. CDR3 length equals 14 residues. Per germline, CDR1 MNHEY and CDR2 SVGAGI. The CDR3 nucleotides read TGTGCCAGCAGTTTTGGACAGGGGGCTTCTGGCTACACCTTC. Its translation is CASSFGQGASGYTF.

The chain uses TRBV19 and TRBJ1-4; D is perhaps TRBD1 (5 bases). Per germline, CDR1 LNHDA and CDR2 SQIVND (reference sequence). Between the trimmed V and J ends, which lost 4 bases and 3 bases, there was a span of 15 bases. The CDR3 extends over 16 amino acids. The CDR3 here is CASSRGPATSNEKLFF. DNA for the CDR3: TGTGCCAGTAGTAGGGGACCTGCAACGTCTAATGAAAAACTGTTTTTT.

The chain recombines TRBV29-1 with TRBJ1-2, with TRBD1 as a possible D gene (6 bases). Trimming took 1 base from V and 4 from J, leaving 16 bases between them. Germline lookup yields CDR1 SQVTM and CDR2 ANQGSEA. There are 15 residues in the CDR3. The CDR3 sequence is CSVEGFREGGYGYTF. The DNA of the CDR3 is TGCAGCGTTGAAGGATTCAGGGAAGGGGGCTATGGCTACACCTTC.

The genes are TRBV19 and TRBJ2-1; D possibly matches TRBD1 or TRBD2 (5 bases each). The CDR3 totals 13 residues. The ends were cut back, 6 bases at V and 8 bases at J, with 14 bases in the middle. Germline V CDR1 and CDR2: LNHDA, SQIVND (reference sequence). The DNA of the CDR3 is TGTGCCAGTAGCGGGACCCCTACACATGAGCAGTTCTTC. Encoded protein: CASSGTPTHEQFF. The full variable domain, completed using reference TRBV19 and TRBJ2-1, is DGGITQSPKYLFRKEGQNVTLSCEQNLNHDAMYWYRQDPGQGLRLIYYSQIVNDFQKGDIAEGYSVSREKKESFPLTVTSAQKNPTAFYLCASSGTPTHEQFFGPGTRLTVL.

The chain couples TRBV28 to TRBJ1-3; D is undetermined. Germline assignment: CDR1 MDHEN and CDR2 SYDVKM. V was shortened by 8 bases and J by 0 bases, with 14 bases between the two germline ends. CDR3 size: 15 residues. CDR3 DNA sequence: TGTGCCAGCGGTCCTTACACCGTCTCTGGAAACACCATATATTTT. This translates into CASGPYTVSGNTIYF.

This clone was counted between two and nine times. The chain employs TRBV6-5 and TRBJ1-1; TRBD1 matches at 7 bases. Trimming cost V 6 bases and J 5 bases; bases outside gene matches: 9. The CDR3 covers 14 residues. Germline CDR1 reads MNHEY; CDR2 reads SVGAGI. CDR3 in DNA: TGTGCCAGCAGCAACAGGGGAAGGATGACTGAAGCTTTCTTT. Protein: CASSNRGRMTEAFF.

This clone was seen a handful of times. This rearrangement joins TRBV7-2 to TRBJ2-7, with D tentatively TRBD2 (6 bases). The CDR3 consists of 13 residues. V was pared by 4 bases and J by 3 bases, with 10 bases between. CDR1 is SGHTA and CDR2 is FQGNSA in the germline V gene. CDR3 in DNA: TGTGCCAGCAGCTCACCGGACTACTACGAGCAGTACTTC. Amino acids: CASSSPDYYEQYF. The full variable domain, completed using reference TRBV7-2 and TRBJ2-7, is GAGVSQSPSNKVTEKGKDVELRCDPISGHTALYWYRQSLGQGLEFLIYFQGNSAPDKSGLPSDRFSAERTGGSVSTLTIQRTQQEDSAVYLCASSSPDYYEQYFGPGTRLTVT.

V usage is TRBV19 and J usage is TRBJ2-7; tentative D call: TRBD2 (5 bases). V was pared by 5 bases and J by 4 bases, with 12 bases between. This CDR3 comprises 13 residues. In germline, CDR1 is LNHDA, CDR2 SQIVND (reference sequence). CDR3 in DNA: TGTGCCAGTAGTGAGCGGACGGAATACGAGCAGTACTTC. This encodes CASSERTEYEQYF. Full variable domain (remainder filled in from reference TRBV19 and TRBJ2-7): DGGITQSPKYLFRKEGQNVTLSCEQNLNHDAMYWYRQDPGQGLRLIYYSQIVNDFQKGDIAEGYSVSREKKESFPLTVTSAQKNPTAFYLCASSERTEYEQYFGPGTRLTVT.

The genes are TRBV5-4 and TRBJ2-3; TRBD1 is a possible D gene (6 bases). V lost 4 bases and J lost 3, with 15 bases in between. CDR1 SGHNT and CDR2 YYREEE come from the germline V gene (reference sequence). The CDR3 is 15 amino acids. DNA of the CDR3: TGTGCCAGCAGCCGACCTACAGGGCTGACAGATACGCAGTATTTT. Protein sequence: CASSRPTGLTDTQYF.

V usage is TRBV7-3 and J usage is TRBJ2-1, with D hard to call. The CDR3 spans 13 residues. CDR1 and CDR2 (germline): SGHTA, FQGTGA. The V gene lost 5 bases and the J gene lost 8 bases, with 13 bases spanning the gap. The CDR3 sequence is CASSLGPADEQFF. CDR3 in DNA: TGTGCCAGCAGCCTCGGACCCGCGGATGAGCAGTTCTTC.

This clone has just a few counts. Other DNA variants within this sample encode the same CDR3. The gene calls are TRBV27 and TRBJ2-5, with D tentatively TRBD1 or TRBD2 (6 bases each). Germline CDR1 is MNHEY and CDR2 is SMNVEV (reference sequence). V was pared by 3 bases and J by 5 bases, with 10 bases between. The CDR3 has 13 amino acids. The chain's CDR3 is CASSFGGGETQYF. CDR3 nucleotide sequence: TGTGCCAGCAGTTTCGGGGGCGGTGAGACCCAGTACTTC.

The CDR3 spells CASTPGQGRNTIYF. The CDR3 DNA follows: TGTGCCAGCACGCCGGGACAGGGGAGAAACACCATATATTTT. This chain connects TRBV6-1 to TRBJ1-3; TRBD1 matches at 10 bases. This CDR3 region has 14 residues. V trimming: 7 bases; J trimming: 5 bases; junction bases outside the gene matches: 5. Germline V gives CDR1 MNHNS, CDR2 SASEGT.

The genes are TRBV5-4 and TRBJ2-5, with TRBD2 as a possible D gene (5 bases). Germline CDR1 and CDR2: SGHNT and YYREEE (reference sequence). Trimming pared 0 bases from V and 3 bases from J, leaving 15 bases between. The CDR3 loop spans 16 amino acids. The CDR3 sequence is CASSLGPSGRKETQYF. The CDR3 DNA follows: TGTGCCAGCAGCTTGGGCCCGAGTGGGAGAAAAGAGACCCAGTACTTC.

The CDR3 DNA sequence: TGTGCCAGCAGTGAAGTCCGGACAGGGAACACCGGGGAGCTGTTTTTT. Translation gives CASSEVRTGNTGELFF. This chain links TRBV25-1 with TRBJ2-2; 7 nucleotides match TRBD1. V shed 2 bases, J shed 1 base, and the junction held 4 bases outside the gene matches. The CDR3 length is 16 residues. Germline-derived CDR1 and CDR2 are MGHDK and SYGVNS. The full variable domain, with the rest looked up from reference TRBV25-1 and TRBJ2-2, is EADIYQTPRYLVIGTGKKITLECSQTMGHDKMYWYQQDPGMELHLIHYSYGVNSTEKGDLSSESTVSRIRTEHFPLTLESARPSHTSQYLCASSEVRTGNTGELFFGEGSRLTVL.

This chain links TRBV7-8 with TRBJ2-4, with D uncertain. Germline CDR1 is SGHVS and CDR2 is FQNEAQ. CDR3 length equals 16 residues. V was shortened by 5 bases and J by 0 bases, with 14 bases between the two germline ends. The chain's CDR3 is CASSRTGILAKNIQYF. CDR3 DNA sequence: TGTGCCAGCAGCCGGACCGGTATTCTAGCCAAAAACATTCAGTACTTC.

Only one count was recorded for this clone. DNA for the CDR3: TGTGCCAGCAGCTTGGAACCCCCCCGACAGCCCCAGCATTTT. Translating it yields CASSLEPPRQPQHF. The rearrangement uses TRBV5-5 and TRBJ1-5; D remains unclear. The CDR3 covers 14 residues. Per germline, CDR1 SGHKS and CDR2 YYEKEE (reference sequence). With 0 bases removed from V and 7 bases from J, the gap between germline ends came to 11 bases. Full variable domain (remainder filled in from reference TRBV5-5 and TRBJ1-5): DAGVTQSPTHLIKTRGQQVTLRCSPISGHKSVSWYQQVLGQGPQFIFQYYEKEERGRGNFPDRFSARQFPNYSSELNVNALLLGDSALYLCASSLEPPRQPQHFGDGTRLSIL.

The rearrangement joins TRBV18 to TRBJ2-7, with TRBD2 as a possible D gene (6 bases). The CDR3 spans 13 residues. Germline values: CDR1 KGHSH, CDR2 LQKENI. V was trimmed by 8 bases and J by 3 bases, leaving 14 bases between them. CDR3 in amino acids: CASRTSSSYEQYF. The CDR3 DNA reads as TGTGCCAGCCGAACTAGCTCTAGCTACGAGCAGTACTTC.